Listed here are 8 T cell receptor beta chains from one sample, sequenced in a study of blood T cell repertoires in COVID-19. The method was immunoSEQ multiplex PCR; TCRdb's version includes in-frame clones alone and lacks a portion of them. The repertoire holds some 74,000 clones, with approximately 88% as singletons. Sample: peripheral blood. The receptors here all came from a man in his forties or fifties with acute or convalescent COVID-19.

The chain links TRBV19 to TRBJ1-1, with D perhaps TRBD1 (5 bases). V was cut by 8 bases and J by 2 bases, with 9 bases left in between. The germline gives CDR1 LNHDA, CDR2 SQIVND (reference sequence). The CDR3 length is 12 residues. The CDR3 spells CASRDRNTEAFF. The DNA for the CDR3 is TGTGCCAGTCGAGACAGAAACACTGAAGCTTTCTTT.

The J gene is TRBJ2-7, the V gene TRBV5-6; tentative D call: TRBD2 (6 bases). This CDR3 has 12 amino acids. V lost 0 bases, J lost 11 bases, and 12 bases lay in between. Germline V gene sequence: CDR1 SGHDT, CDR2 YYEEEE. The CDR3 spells CASSLGRGKEYF. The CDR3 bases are TGTGCCAGCAGCTTGGGGCGGGGTAAGGAGTACTTC.

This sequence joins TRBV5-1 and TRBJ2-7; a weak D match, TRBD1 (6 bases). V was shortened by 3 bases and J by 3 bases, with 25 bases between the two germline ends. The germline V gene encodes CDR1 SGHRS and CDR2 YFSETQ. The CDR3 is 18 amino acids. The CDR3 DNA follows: TGCGCCAGCAGCTGGACGGGGTGGACAGCGGATAAAAGCTACGAGCAGTACTTC. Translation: CASSWTGWTADKSYEQYF.

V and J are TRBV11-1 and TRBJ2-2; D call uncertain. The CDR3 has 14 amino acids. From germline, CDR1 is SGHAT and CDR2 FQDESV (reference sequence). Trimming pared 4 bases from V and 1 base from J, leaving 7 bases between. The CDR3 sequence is CASSSNRNTGELFF. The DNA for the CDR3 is TGTGCCAGCAGCTCAAATAGGAACACCGGGGAGCTGTTTTTT. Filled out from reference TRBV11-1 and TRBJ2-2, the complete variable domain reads EAEVAQSPRYKITEKSQAVAFWCDPISGHATLYWYRQILGQGPELLVQFQDESVVDDSQLPKDRFSAERLKGVDSTLKIQPAELGDSAMYLCASSSNRNTGELFFGEGSRLTVL.

CDR3 amino acids: CASSLAGGRIYNEQFF. The CDR3 nucleotides read TGTGCCAGCAGCTTAGCGGGGGGCCGAATTTACAATGAGCAGTTCTTC. V is TRBV5-4 and J is TRBJ2-1; 9 bases are a match to TRBD2. CDR3 length equals 16 residues. The germline gives CDR1 SGHNT, CDR2 YYREEE (reference sequence). J was trimmed by 4 bases and V by 2 bases; bases with no gene match: 7.

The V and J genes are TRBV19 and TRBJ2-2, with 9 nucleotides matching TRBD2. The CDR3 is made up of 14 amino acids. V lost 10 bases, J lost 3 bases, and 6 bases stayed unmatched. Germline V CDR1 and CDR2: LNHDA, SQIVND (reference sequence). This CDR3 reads CATRAGGYTGELFF. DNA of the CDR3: TGTGCCACGCGAGCGGGGGGTTACACCGGGGAGCTGTTTTTT.

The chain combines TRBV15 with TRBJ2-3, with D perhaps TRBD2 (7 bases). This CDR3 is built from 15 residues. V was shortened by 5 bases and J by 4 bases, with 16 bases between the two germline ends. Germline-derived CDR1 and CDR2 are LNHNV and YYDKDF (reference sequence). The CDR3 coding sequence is TGTGCCACCAGCCCGAGGGGGGGTGGGGCAGATACGCAGTATTTT. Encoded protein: CATSPRGGGADTQYF.

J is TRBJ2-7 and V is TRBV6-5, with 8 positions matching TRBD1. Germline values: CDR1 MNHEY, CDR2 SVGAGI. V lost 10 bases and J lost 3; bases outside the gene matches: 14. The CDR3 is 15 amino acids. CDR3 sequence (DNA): TGTGCCACCTCGGAAGGGGCAGGGGGCTTCTACGAGCAGTACTTC. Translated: CATSEGAGGFYEQYF.